The rows below give T cell receptor beta chains drawn from one sample of a study of human T cells and chemical hapten exposure. TCRdb independently ran MiXCR on the RACE reads; one entry per CDR3 protein. The sample carries under 300,000 distinct CDR3 sequences, almost 8% recorded once. Material: whole blood, obtained in connection with sensitization to the hapten diphenylcyclopropenone (DPC). The receptor source for this set is a man aged 18 to 30 with alopecia areata. Some clones in this sample may be carry-over from other donors' samples. Both conserved end residues are part of each CDR3. D genes are given only for firm matches. Size values are once, few and many counts, or a class for expanded clones, and some rows have none.

.	TRBJ2-5	few	TRBV12-3/TRBV12-4	CASRRASQETQYF	TGTGCCAGCAGGCGGGCTTCCCAAGAGACCCAGTACTTC
.	TRBJ1-5	many	TRBV20-1	CSARELTEYQPQHF	TGCAGTGCACGTGAATTGACAGAATATCAGCCCCAGCATTTT
.	TRBJ1-6	few	TRBV15	CATSRGRGSPLHF	TGTGCCACCAGCAGAGGAAGGGGCTCACCCCTCCACTTT
.	TRBJ1-1	many	TRBV4-3	CASSQDRGGTNTEAFF	TGCGCCAGCAGCCAAGATCGCGGGGGTACGAACACTGAAGCTTTCTTT
.	TRBJ2-2	few	TRBV29-1	CSAGEENTGELFF	TGCAGCGCGGGGGAGGAAAACACCGGGGAGCTGTTTTTT
TRBD1	TRBJ1-5	few	TRBV25-1	CASSAETGSRYSNQPQHF	TGTGCCAGCAGTGCAGAGACAGGGAGCCGATATAGCAATCAGCCCCAGCATTTT
.	TRBJ2-3	few	TRBV9	CASSGGAWTDTQYF	TGTGCCAGCAGCGGGGGGGCATGGACAGATACGCAGTATTTT
TRBD2	TRBJ2-7	few	TRBV6-5	CASSGDRAIAGGPYEQYF	TGTGCCAGCAGTGGGGACAGGGCCATAGCGGGGGGGCCCTACGAGCAGTACTTC
.	TRBJ2-2	.	TRBV6-2/TRBV6-3	CASSYLTTNTGELFF	TGTGCCAGCAGTTACCTCACCACTAACACCGGGGAGCTGTTTTTT
TRBD2	TRBJ2-1	.	TRBV12-3/TRBV12-4	CASSSSGGPGNEQFF	TGTGCCAGCAGTTCTAGCGGGGGGCCGGGGAATGAGCAGTTCTTC
.	TRBJ2-1	many	TRBV6-2/TRBV6-3	CASSYWSGYNEQFF	TGTGCCAGCAGTTACTGGAGCGGATACAATGAGCAGTTCTTC
TRBD1	TRBJ1-1	many	TRBV5-1	CASSYGQGNEAFF	TGCGCCAGCAGCTACGGACAGGGGAATGAAGCTTTCTTT
.	TRBJ2-2	many	TRBV4-3	CASSQEGSSNTGELFF	TGCGCCAGCAGCCAAGAGGGCAGCTCGAACACCGGGGAGCTGTTTTTT
.	TRBJ2-5	few	TRBV7-3	CASSYGQAGETQYF	TGTGCCAGCAGCTATGGACAGGCGGGGGAGACCCAGTACTTC
.	TRBJ1-4	few	TRBV7-2	CASSPQWGTDEKLFF	TGTGCCAGCAGCCCGCAATGGGGTACGGATGAAAAACTGTTTTTT
.	TRBJ1-1	.	TRBV6-5	CASSYGNPRGVNTEAFF	TGTGCCAGCAGTTACGGCAACCCCAGGGGCGTAAACACTGAAGCTTTCTTT
.	TRBJ2-3	once	TRBV6-4	CASSALGQADTQYF	TGTGCCAGCAGTGCCCTGGGTCAGGCAGATACGCAGTATTTT
.	TRBJ1-1	many	TRBV29-1	CSVVGKGTEAFF	TGCAGCGTTGTGGGGAAGGGGACTGAAGCTTTCTTT
.	TRBJ2-5	few	TRBV5-1	CASRDGAKETQYF	TGCGCCAGTCGGGACGGAGCCAAAGAGACCCAGTACTTC
.	TRBJ2-7	many	TRBV6-6	CASSPYGVGNNEQYF	TGTGCCAGCAGCCCCTACGGCGTCGGGAATAACGAGCAGTACTTC